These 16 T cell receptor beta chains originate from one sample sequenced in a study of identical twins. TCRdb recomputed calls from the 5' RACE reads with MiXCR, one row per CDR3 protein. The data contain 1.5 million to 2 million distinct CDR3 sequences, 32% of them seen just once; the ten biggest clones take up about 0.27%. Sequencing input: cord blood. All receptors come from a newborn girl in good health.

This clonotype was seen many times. CDR3 DNA: TGTGCCAGCAGTTTCAGGGATTCACCCCTCCACTTT. Protein product: CASSFRDSPLHF. The chain uses TRBV28 and TRBJ1-6; D might be TRBD1 (5 bases). Germline CDR1 reads MDHEN; CDR2 reads SYDVKM. CDR3 length: 12 amino acids. V was clipped by 3 bases and J by 8 bases, with 5 bases between them.

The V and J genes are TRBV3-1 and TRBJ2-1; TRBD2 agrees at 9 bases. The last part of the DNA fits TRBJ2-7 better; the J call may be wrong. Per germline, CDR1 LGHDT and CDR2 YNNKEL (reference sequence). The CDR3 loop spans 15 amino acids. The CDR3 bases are TGTGCCAGCAGCCAAGGGACTAGCGCCTACAATGAGCAGTACTTC. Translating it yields CASSQGTSAYNEQYF.

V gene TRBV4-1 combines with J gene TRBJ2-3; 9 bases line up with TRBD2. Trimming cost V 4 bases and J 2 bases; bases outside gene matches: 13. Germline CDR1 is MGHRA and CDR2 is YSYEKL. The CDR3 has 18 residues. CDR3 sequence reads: CASSLSAPSGGNTDTQYF. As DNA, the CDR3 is TGCGCCAGCAGCCTCTCAGCCCCCAGCGGGGGGAACACAGATACGCAGTATTTT.

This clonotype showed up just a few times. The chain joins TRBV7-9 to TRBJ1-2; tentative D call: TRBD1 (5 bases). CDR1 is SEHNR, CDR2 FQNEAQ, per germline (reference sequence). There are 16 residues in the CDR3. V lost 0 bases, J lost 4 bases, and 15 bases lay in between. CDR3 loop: CASSLAEGPSIYGYTF. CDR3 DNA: TGTGCCAGCAGCTTAGCGGAGGGACCGTCCATCTATGGCTACACCTTC.

CDR3 bases: TGTGCCACCAGCAGAGAACAGGGAAACAATCAGCCCCAGCATTTT. It is translated as CATSREQGNNQPQHF. The rearrangement joins TRBV15 to TRBJ1-5; D is possibly TRBD1 (6 bases). Germline CDR1 LNHNV, CDR2 YYDKDF (reference sequence). V was trimmed by 0 bases and J by 3 bases, leaving 9 bases between them. The CDR3 totals 15 residues. Supplemented by reference TRBV15 and TRBJ1-5, the full variable domain reads DAMVIQNPRYQVTQFGKPVTLSCSQTLNHNVMYWYQQKSSQAPKLLFHYYDKDFNNEADTPDNFQSRRPNTSFCFLDIRSPGLGDTAMYLCATSREQGNNQPQHFGDGTRLSIL.

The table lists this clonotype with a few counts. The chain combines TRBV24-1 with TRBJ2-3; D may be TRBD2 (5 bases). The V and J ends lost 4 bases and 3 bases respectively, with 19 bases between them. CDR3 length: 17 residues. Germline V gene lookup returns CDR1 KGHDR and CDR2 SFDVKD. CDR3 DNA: TGTGCCACCAGTGAAGTTCTAGCCCTTGGCGGTACAGATACGCAGTATTTT. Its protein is CATSEVLALGGTDTQYF.

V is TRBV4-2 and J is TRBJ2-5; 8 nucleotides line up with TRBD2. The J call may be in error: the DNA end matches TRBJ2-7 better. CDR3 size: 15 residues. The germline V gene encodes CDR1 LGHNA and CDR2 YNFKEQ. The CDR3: CASSQETGGFYEQYF. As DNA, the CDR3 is TGTGCCAGCAGCCAAGAAACGGGAGGGTTCTACGAGCAGTACTTC.

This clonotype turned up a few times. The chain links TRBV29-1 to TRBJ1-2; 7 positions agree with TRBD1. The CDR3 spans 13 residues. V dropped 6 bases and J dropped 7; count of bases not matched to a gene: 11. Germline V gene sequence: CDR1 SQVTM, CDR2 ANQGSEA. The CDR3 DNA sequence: TGCAGCGTGGACCAGGGGGAGGCGGGTGGCTACACCTTC. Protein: CSVDQGEAGGYTF.

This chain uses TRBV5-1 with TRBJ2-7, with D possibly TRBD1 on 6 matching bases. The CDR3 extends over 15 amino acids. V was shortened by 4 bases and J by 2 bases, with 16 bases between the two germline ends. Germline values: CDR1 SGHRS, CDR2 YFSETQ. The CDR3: CASSITGTQTYEQYF. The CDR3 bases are TGCGCCAGCAGCATAACCGGGACACAGACCTACGAGCAGTACTTC.

The CDR3 reads CSANSGTYQETQYF. CDR3 in DNA: TGCAGTGCGAATAGCGGGACCTACCAAGAGACCCAGTACTTC. V gene TRBV20-1 combines with J gene TRBJ2-5; 8 bases map to TRBD2. This CDR3 has 14 residues. Germline assignment: CDR1 DFQATT and CDR2 SNEGSKA (reference sequence). The ends lost 6 bases at V and 0 bases at J; junction bases unmatched: 6.

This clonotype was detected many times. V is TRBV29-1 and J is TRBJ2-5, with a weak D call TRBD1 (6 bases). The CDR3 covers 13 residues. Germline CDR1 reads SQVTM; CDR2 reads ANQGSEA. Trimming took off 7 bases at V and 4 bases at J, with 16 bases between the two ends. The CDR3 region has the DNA TGCAGCGCTGGACATTCGGACAGAGAGACCCAGTACTTC. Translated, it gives CSAGHSDRETQYF. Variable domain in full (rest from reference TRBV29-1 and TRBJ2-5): SAVISQKPSRDICQRGTSLTIQCQVDSQVTMMFWYRQQPGQSLTLIATANQGSEATYESGFVIDKFPISRPNLTFSTLTVSNMSPEDSSIYLCSAGHSDRETQYFGPGTRLLVL.

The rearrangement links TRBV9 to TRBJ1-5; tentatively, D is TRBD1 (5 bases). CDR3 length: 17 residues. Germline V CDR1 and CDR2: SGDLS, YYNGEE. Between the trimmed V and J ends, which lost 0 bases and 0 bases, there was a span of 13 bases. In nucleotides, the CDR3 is TGTGCCAGCAGCGTAGGAGGTCGCAGGGTTAGCAATCAGCCCCAGCATTTT. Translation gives CASSVGGRRVSNQPQHF.

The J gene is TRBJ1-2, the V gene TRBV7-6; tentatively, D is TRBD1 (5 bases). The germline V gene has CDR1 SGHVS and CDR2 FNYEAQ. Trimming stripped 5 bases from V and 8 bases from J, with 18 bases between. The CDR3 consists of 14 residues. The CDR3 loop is CASSPRFRVGGYTF. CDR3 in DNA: TGTGCCAGCAGCCCCCGATTCAGGGTGGGGGGCTACACCTTC.

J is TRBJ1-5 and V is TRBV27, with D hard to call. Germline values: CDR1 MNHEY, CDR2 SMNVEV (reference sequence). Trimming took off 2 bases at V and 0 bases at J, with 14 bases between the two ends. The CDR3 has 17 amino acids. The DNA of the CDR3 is TGTGCCAGCAGTTTAAATTCTAACATCTATAGCAATCAGCCCCAGCATTTT. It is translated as CASSLNSNIYSNQPQHF.

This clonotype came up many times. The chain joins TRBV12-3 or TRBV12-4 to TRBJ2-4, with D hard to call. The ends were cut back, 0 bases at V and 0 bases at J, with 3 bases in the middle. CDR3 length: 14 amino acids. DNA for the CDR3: TGTGCCAGCAGTTTAGCGACAGCCAAAAACATTCAGTACTTC. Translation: CASSLATAKNIQYF.

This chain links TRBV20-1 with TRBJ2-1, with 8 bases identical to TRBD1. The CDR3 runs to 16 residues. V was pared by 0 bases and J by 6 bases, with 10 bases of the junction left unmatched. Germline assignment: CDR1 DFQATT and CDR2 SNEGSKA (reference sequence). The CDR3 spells CSARDIRTGRRNEQFF. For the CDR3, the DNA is TGCAGTGCTAGAGACATCCGGACAGGGCGACGCAATGAGCAGTTCTTC.